These 9 T cell receptor beta chains were sequenced from one sample in a study of CXCR3-negative and CXCR3-positive naive CD8 T cells. Study-wide results and limits: TRB CDR3s of CXCR3-positive naive cells were more hydrophobic than those of CXCR3-negative naive cells.

These receptors have no known antigen. The TRB cDNA libraries were prepared by 5' RACE with UMI labels. TCRdb re-called the 5' RACE reads and gives one entry per CDR3 protein, without DNA. The repertoire table contains 130,000 or so distinct CDR3 sequences. The sample taken for sequencing was naive CXCR3+ CD8+ T cells from blood. Documented subset: CD45RO-CCR7+CD27+CD95- naive CD8+ T cells expressing CXCR3 (TNR3+). The source is a human donor in good health. Some clones in this sample may be carry-over from other donors' samples.

The gene calls are TRBV12-3 or TRBV12-4 and TRBJ1-1. This CDR3 region has 12 residues. The CDR3 loop is CASSLSVTEAFF.

The chain is built from TRBV20-1 and TRBJ2-1; TCRdb's assignment of TRBD2 cannot be checked, as there is no DNA. CDR3 length equals 14 residues. Germline V gene sequence: CDR1 DFQATT, CDR2 SNEGSKA (reference sequence). The CDR3 loop is CSANLIGRAYEQFF.

The chain uses TRBV13 and TRBJ1-1; the TCRdb call, TRBD1, lacks DNA for checking. The CDR3 consists of 14 residues. Germline V CDR1 and CDR2: PRHDT, FYEKMQ (reference sequence). The CDR3: CASSLRGRVTEAFF.

The J gene is TRBJ2-1, the V gene TRBV4-3. Germline V lookup: CDR1 LGHNA, CDR2 YSLEER. The CDR3 sequence is 14 residues long. CDR3 sequence reads: CASSQEMDYNEQFF.

V and J are TRBV4-3 and TRBJ2-1; TCRdb outputs TRBD2, but without DNA this stays unchecked. This CDR3 spans 15 amino acids. CDR1 and CDR2 from the germline V gene are LGHNA and YSLEER. The CDR3 reads CASSQALAGGYEQFF.

The rearrangement joins TRBV4-1 to TRBJ2-1. Germline V gene data show CDR1 as MGHRA and CDR2 as YSYEKL. The CDR3 consists of 13 residues. CDR3 protein: CASSPDAKGEQFF.

The chain joins TRBV5-5 to TRBJ2-7. Germline assignment: CDR1 SGHKS and CDR2 YYEKEE (reference sequence). The length of the CDR3 is 13 residues. CDR3 protein: CASSLPDSYEQYF.

The genes are TRBV20-1 and TRBJ1-5; lacking DNA, the TRBD1 call made by TCRdb goes unchecked. The CDR3 is 16 amino acids. CDR1 and CDR2 (germline): DFQATT, SNEGSKA (reference sequence). The CDR3 is CSARDKDRGHDQPQHF.

This chain joins TRBV7-8 and TRBJ2-2; absent DNA, TCRdb's TRBD1 call cannot be checked. CDR3 length: 14 amino acids. Germline V gene data show CDR1 as SGHVS and CDR2 as FQNEAQ. This CDR3 is CASSLGTNTGELFF. Supplemented by reference TRBV7-8 and TRBJ2-2, the full variable domain reads GAGVSQSPRYKVAKRGQDVALRCDPISGHVSLFWYQQALGQGPEFLTYFQNEAQLDKSGLPSDRFFAERPEGSVSTLKIQRTQQEDSAVYLCASSLGTNTGELFFGEGSRLTVL.